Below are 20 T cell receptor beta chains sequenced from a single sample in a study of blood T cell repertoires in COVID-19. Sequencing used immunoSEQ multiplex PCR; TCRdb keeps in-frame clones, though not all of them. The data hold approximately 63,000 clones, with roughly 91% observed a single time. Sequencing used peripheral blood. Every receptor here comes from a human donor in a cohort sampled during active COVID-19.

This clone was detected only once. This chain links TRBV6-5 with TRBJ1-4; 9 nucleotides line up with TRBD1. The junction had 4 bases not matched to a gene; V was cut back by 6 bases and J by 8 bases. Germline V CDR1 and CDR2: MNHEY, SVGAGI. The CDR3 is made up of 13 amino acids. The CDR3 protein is CASRDRGREKLFF. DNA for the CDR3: TGTGCCAGCAGGGACAGGGGCAGGGAAAAACTGTTTTTT.

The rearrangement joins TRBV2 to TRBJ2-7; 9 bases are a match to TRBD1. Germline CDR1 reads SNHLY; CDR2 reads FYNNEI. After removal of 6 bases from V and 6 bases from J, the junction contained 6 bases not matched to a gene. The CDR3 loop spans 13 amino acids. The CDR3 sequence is CASRDTGGGEQYF. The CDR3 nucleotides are TGTGCCAGCAGGGATACAGGGGGCGGCGAGCAGTACTTC.

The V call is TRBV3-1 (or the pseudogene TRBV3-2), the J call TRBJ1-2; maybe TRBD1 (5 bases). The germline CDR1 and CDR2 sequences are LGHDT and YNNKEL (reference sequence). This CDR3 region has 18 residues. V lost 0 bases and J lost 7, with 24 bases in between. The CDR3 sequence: CASSQDLLGLRLNSGYTF. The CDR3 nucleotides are TGTGCCAGCAGCCAAGATCTCTTGGGACTGCGTCTAAATAGTGGCTACACCTTC.

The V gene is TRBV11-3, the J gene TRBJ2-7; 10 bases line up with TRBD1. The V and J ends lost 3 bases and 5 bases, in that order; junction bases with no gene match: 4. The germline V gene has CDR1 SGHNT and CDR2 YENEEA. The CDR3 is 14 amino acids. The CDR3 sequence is CASSLTGGINEQYF. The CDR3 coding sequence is TGTGCCAGCAGCTTGACAGGGGGCATCAACGAGCAGTACTTC. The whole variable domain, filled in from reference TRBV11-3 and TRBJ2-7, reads EAGVVQSPRYKIIEKKQPVAFWCNPISGHNTLYWYLQNLGQGPELLIRYENEEAVDDSQLPKDRFSAERLKGVDSTLKIQPAELGDSAVYLCASSLTGGINEQYFGPGTRLTVT.

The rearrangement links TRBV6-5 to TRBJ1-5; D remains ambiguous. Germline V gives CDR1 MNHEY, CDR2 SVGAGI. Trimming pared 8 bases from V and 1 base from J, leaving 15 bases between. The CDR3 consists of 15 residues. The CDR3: CASVRDARSNQPQHF. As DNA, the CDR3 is TGTGCCAGCGTTCGAGATGCGCGGAGCAATCAGCCCCAGCATTTT.

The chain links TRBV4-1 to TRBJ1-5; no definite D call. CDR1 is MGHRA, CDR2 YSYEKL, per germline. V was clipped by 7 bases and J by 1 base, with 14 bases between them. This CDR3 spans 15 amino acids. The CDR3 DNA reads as TGCGCCAGCAAAGAGGTAATCCGAAGCAATCAGCCCCAGCATTTT. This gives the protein CASKEVIRSNQPQHF.

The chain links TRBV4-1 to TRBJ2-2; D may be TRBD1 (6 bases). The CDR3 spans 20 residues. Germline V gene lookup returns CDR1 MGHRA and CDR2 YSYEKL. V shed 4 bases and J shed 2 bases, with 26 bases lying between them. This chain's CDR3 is CASSRTKGAAGRGNTGELFF. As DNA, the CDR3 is TGCGCCAGCAGCCGCACCAAAGGGGCCGCGGGCAGGGGAAACACCGGGGAGCTGTTTTTT.

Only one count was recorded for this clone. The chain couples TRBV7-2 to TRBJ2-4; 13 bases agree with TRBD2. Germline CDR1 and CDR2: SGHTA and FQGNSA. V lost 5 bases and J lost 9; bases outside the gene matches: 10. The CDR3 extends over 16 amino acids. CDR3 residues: CASSGRLAGGLAIQYF. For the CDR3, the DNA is TGTGCCAGCAGCGGAAGACTAGCGGGGGGATTGGCCATTCAGTACTTC.

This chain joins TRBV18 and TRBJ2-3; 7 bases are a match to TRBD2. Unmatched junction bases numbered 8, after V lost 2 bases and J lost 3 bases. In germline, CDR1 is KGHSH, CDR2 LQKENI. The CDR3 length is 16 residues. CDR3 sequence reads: CASSPYAGVATDTQYF. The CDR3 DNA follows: TGTGCCAGCTCACCATACGCGGGAGTAGCGACAGATACGCAGTATTTT.

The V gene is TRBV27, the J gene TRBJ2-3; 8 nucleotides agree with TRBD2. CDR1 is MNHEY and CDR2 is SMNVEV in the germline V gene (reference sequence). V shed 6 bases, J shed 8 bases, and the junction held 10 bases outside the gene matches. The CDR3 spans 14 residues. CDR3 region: CASRTSGRRTTQYF. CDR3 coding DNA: TGTGCCAGCAGAACTAGCGGCAGGCGTACTACGCAGTATTTT.

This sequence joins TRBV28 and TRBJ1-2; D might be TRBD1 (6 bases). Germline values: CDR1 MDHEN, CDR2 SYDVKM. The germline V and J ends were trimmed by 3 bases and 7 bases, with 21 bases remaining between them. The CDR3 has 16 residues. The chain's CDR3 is CASSLTGGLGSFGYTF. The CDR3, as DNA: TGTGCCAGCAGTTTGACAGGCGGCCTGGGGTCATTTGGCTACACCTTC.

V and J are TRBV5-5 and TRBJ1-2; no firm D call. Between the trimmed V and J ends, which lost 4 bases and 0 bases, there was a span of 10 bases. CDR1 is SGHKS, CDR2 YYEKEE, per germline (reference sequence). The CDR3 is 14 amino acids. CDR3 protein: CASSVHLANYGYTF. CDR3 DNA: TGTGCCAGCAGCGTCCACTTAGCTAACTATGGCTACACCTTC. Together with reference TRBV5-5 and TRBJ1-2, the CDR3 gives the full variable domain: DAGVTQSPTHLIKTRGQQVTLRCSPISGHKSVSWYQQVLGQGPQFIFQYYEKEERGRGNFPDRFSARQFPNYSSELNVNALLLGDSALYLCASSVHLANYGYTFGSGTRLTVV.

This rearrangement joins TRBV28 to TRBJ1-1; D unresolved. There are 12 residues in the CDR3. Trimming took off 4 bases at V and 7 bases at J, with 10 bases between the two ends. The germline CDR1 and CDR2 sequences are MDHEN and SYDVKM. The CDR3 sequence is CASSSAVVEAFF. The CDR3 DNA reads TGTGCCAGCAGTTCGGCGGTGGTTGAAGCTTTCTTT.

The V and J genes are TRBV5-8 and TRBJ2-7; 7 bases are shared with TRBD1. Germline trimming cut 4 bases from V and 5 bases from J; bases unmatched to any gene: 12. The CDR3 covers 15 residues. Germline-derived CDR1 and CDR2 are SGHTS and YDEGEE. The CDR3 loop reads CASSSGQAKVHEQYF. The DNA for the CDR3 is TGTGCCAGCAGCAGCGGACAGGCCAAAGTCCACGAGCAGTACTTC.

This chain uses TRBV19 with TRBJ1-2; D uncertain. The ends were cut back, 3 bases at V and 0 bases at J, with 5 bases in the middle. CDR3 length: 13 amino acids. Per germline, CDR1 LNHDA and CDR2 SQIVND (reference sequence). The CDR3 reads CASSIAANYGYTF. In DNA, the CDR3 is TGTGCCAGTAGTATCGCGGCTAACTATGGCTACACCTTC.

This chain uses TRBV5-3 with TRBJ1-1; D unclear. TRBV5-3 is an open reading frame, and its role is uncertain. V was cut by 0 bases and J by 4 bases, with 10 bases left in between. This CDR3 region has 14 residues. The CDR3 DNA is TGTGCCAGAAGCTTGGGCCATTCGGGCACTGAAGCTTTCTTT. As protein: CARSLGHSGTEAFF.

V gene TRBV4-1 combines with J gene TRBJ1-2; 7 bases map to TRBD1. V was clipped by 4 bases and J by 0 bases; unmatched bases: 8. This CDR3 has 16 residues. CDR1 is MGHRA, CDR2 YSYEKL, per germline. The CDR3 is CASSRSQGEANYGYTF. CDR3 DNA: TGCGCCAGCAGCCGCTCGCAGGGGGAAGCTAACTATGGCTACACCTTC.

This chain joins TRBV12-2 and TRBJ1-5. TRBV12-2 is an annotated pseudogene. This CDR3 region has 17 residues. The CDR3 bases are TGTGCAAGTCGCTTAGTCGGGGGGGTTTATAGCAATCAGCCCCAGCATTTT. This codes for CASRLVGGVYSNQPQHF.

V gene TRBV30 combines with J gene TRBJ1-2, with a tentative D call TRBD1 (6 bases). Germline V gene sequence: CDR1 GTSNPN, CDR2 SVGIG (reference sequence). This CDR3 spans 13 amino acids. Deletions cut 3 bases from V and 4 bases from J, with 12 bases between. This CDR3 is CAWRNRALYGYTF. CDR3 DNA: TGTGCCTGGAGGAACAGGGCCCTCTATGGCTACACCTTC.

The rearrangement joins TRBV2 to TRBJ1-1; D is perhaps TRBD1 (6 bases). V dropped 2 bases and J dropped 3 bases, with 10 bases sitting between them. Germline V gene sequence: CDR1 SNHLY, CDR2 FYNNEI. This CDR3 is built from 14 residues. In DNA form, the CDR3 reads TGTGCCAGCAGTGAATTACAGGGTTACACTGAAGCTTTCTTT. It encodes CASSELQGYTEAFF.